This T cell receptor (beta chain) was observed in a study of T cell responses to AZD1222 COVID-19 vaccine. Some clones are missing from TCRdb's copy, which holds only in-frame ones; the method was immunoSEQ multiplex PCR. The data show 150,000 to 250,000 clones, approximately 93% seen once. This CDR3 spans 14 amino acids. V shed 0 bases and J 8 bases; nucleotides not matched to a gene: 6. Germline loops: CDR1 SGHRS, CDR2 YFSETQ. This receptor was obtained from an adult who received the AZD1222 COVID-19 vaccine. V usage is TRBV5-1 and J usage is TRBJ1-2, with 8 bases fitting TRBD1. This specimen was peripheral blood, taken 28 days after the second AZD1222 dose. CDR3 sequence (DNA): TGCGCCAGCAGCTTGGAAGGCAGGGGGCAAGGCTACACCTTC. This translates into CASSLEGRGQGYTF.